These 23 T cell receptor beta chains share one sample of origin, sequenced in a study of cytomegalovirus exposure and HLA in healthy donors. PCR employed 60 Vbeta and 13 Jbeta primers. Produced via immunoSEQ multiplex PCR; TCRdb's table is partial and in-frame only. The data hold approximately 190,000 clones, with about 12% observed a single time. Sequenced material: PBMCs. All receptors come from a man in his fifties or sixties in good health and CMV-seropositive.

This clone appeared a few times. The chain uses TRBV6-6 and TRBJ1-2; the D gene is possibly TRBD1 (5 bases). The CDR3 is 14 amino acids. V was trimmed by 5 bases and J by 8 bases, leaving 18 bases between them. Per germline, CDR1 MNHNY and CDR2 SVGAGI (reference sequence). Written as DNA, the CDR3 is TGTGCCAGCAGTGTCTCCGGGGGGGGAGAGGGCTACACCTTC. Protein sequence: CASSVSGGGEGYTF.

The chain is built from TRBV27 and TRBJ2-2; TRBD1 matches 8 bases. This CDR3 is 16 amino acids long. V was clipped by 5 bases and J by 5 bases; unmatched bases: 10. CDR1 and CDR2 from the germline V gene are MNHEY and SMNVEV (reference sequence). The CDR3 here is CASSVLRTGRTGELFF. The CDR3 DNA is TGTGCCAGCAGTGTCCTTCGGACAGGGAGGACCGGGGAGCTGTTTTTT.

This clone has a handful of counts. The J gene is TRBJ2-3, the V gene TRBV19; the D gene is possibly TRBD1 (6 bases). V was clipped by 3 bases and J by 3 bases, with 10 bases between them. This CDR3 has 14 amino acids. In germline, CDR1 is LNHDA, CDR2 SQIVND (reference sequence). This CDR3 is CASSMGRGTDTQYF. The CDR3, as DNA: TGTGCCAGTAGTATGGGCAGGGGAACAGATACGCAGTATTTT.

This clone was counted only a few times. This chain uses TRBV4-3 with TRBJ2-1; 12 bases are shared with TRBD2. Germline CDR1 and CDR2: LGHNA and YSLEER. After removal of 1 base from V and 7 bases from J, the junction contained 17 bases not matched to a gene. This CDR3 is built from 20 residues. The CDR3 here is CASSQGRLAGGPVQGNEQFF. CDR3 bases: TGCGCCAGCAGCCAAGGGAGGCTAGCGGGGGGGCCGGTACAGGGAAATGAGCAGTTCTTC.

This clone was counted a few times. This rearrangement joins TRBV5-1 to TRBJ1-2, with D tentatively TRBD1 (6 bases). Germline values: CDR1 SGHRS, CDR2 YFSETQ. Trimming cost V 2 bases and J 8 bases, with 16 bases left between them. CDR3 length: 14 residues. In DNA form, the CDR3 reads TGCGCCAGCAGCTTAACAACAGGGTGTGGCGGCTACACCTTC. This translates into CASSLTTGCGGYTF. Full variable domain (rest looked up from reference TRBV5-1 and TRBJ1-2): KAGVTQTPRYLIKTRGQQVTLSCSPISGHRSVSWYQQTPGQGLQFLFEYFSETQRNKGNFPGRFSGRQFSNSRSEMNVSTLELGDSALYLCASSLTTGCGGYTFGSGTRLTVV.

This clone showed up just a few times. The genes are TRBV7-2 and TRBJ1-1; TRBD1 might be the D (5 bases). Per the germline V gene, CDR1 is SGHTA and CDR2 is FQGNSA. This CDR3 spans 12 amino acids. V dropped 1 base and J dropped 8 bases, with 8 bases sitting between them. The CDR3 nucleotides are TGTGCCAGCAGCTTAGGGGGGGTGGAAGCTTTCTTT. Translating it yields CASSLGGVEAFF. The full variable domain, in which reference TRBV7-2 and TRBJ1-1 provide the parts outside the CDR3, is GAGVSQSPSNKVTEKGKDVELRCDPISGHTALYWYRQSLGQGLEFLIYFQGNSAPDKSGLPSDRFSAERTGGSVSTLTIQRTQQEDSAVYLCASSLGGVEAFFGQGTRLTVV.

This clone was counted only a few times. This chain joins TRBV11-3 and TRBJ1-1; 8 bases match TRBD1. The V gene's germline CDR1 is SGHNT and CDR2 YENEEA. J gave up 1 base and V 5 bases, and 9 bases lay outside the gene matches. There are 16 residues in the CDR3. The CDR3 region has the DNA TGTGCCAGCAGCCCTAGGGCAGGGGGCGGGAACACTGAAGCTTTCTTT. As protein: CASSPRAGGGNTEAFF.

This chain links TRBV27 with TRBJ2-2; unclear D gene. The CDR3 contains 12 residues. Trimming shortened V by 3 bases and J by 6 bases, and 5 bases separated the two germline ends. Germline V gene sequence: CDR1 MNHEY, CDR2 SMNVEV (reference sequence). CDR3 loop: CASSFWPGELFF. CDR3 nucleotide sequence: TGTGCCAGCAGTTTCTGGCCCGGGGAGCTGTTTTTT.

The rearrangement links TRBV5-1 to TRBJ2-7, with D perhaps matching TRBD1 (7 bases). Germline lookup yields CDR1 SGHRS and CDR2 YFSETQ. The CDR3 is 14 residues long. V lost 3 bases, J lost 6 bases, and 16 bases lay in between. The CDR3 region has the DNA TGCGCCAGCAGCTCCACGACAGGGACTGGCGAGCAGTACTTC. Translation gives CASSSTTGTGEQYF.

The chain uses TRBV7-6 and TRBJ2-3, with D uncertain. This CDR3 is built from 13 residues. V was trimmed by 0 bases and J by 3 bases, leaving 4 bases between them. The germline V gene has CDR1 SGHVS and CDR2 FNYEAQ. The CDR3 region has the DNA TGTGCCAGCAGCTTAGCGCGTACAGATACGCAGTATTTT. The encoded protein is CASSLARTDTQYF.

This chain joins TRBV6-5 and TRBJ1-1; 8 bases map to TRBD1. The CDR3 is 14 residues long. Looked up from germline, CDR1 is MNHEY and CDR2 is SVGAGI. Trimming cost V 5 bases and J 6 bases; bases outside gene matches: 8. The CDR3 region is CASSRYRGGPEAFF. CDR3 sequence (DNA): TGTGCCAGCAGTCGATACAGGGGGGGACCTGAAGCTTTCTTT.

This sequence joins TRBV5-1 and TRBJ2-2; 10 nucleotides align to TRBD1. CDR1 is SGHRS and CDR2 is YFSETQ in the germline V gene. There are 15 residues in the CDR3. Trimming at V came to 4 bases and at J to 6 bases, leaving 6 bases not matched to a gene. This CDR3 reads CASSGRTGGPGELFF. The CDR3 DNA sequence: TGCGCCAGCAGCGGCCGGACAGGGGGTCCCGGGGAGCTGTTTTTT.

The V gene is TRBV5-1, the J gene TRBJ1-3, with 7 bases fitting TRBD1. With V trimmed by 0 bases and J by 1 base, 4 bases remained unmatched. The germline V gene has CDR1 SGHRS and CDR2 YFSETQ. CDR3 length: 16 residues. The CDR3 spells CASSLGPTGSGNTIYF. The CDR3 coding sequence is TGCGCCAGCAGCTTGGGTCCGACAGGGTCTGGAAACACCATATATTTT.

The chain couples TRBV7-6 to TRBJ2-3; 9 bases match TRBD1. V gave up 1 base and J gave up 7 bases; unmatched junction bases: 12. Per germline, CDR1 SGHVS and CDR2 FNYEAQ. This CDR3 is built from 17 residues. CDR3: CASSLGQGESNLNTQYF. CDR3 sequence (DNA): TGTGCCAGCAGCTTAGGACAGGGGGAGTCGAATCTAAATACGCAGTATTTT. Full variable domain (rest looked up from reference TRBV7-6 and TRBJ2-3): GAGVSQSPRYKVTKRGQDVALRCDPISGHVSLYWYRQALGQGPEFLTYFNYEAQQDKSGLPNDRFSAERPEGSISTLTIQRTEQRDSAMYRCASSLGQGESNLNTQYFGPGTRLTVL.

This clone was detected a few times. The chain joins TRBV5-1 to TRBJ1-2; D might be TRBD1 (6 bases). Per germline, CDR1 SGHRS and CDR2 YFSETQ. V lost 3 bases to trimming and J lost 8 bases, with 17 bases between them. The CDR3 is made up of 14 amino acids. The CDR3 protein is CASSSATQGWGYTF. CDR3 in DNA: TGCGCCAGCAGCTCCGCTACACAGGGTTGGGGCTACACCTTC.

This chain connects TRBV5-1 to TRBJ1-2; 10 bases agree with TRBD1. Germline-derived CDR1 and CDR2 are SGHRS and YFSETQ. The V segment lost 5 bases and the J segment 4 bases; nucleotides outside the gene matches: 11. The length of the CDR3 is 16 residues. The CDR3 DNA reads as TGCGCCAGCAGGGCCGGGACAGGGGAAAGGGTCTATGGCTACACCTTC. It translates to CASRAGTGERVYGYTF.

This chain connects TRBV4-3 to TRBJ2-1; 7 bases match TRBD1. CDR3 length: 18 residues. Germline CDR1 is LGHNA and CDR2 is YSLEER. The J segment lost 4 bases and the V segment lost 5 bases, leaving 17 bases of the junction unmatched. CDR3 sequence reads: CASSYSIRPGQPYNEQFF. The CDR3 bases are TGCGCCAGCAGCTACTCAATTCGACCGGGACAGCCGTACAATGAGCAGTTCTTC.

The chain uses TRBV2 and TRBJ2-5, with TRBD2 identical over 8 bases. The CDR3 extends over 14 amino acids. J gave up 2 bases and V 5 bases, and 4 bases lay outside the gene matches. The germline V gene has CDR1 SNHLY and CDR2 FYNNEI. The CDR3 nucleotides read TGTGCCAGCAGTCGGACTAGCCAGCAAGAGACCCAGTACTTC. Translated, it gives CASSRTSQQETQYF.

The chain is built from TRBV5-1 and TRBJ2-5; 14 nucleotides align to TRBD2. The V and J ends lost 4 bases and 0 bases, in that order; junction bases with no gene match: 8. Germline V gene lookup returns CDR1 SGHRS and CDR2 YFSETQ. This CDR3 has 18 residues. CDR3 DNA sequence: TGCGCCAGCAGCACCGGACTAGCGGGGGGTGCGTACCAAGAGACCCAGTACTTC. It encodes CASSTGLAGGAYQETQYF.

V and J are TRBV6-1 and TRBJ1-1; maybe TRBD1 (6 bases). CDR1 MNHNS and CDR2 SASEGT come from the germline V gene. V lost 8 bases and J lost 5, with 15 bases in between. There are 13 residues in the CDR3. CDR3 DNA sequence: TGTGCCAGCCGGGCAGGGGCCGAGACTGAAGCTTTCTTT. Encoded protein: CASRAGAETEAFF.

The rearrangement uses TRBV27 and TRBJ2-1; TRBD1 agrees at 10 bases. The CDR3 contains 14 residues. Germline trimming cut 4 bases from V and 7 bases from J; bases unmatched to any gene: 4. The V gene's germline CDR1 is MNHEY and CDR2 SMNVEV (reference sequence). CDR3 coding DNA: TGTGCCAGCAGTTCAGACAGGGGGCGGAATGAGCAGTTCTTC. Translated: CASSSDRGRNEQFF.

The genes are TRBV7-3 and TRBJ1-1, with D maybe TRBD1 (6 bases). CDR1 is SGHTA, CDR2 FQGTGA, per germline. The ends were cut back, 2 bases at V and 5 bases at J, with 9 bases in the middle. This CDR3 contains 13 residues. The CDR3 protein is CASSLQGMTEAFF. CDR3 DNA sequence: TGTGCCAGCAGCTTACAGGGGATGACTGAAGCTTTCTTT.

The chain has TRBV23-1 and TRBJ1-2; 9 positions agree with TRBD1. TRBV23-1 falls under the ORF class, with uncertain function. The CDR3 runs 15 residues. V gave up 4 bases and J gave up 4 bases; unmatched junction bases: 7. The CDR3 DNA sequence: TGCGCCAGCAGTCCGCCGACAGGGGGGGGCTATGGCTACACCTTC. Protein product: CASSPPTGGGYGYTF.